Listed here is a single TCR beta chain. This clonotype was counted ten times or more. Its recognized antigen is unknown. No qualities accompany the bases; no much larger clone lies one base away. The source of the sample is a study of response to subunit inactivated influenza vaccine (dated by TCRdb to about 2018). Describing the broader study: Deep quantitative profiling of the T cell receptor repertoire was used in the study to follow responses to a trivalent subunit inactivated influenza vaccine. What the authors observed across the whole study: The authors suggested that each seasonal influenza vaccination may recruit only a limited number of new T cells.

Its CDR3 holds 14 amino acids, cysteine through phenylalanine. Of the read, only the CDR3 DNA is kept; its 42 bases are in frame from base 1. V and J lose 2 bases and 0 bases, and a span of 5 bases separates them. CDR1 and CDR2 are read off the germline V gene as MNHEY and SVGEGT. Library prep was done by RT-PCR. Sequencing used an Illumina HiSeq 2500. TCRdb itself trimmed the public reads at Q25 with fastp, ran MiXCR and retained productive beta chains. Rows are combined by CDR3 protein, so each entry shows the most common genes and DNA. The sample includes 150,000 to 200,000 distinct CDR3 sequences, with approximately 12% observed a single time. The ten biggest clones cover 25% to 30% of the sample. The same data also went into a second study, on T cells expressing NK-cell markers. In that second paper, the authors write: TCR beta cDNA libraries were made by 5'RACE template switching that added a universal primer site and unique molecular identifiers. TCR beta-chain repertoires were profiled in sorted CD3+CD56+NKG2C+, CD3+CD56+NKG2C- and CD3+CD56-NKG2C+ T-cell subsets from roughly eight donors. Among the eight sequenced donors, seven were HCMV-seropositive and one was HCMV-seronegative. To restrict sorting to alphabetaTCR-expressing T cells, an anti-gammadeltaTCR antibody was added in several experiments. For roughly 6 donors, the dominant CD3+CD56+NKG2C+ clonotypes were among the top 10 CD8+ clonotypes and accounted for roughly 1.0-8% of CD8+ T cells. Those dominant clonotypes were again the most abundant among CD3+CD56-NKG2C+ cells in four donors, at about 25-65%. It remained unclear whether the expanded NKG2C-expressing T cell clones were specific for HCMV antigens. The study sequenced eight donors, all healthy volunteers chosen at random: three men and five women. HCMV-specific IgG was detected in serum with a commercial ELISA kit to determine HCMV serostatus. Ficoll density gradient centrifugation was used to isolate peripheral blood mononuclear cells from blood. Using Miltenyi isolation kits, CD4+ and CD8+ T cells were isolated from PBMC through magnetic immunoseparation. Synthesis of cDNA was primed from the TCR beta constant segment and was followed by two consecutive PCR amplification steps. Sequencing of the libraries produced 2 x 150 bp reads on Illumina HiSeq 2000/2500, MiSeq or NextSeq. MIGEC was used to demultiplex reads and group reads by UMI, and MiTCR was used to assemble and quantify clonotypes. To exclude erroneous sequences, only TCR cDNA sequences supported by at least two reads were retained. The tcR package was used for downstream repertoire analysis, and clonotypes were matched across fractions by CDR3 nucleotide sequence plus V segment. VDJmatch was used to annotate antigen specificity against VDJdb, with one amino acid substitution in CDR3 permitted.

The rearrangement joined TRBV6-2 or TRBV6-3 to TRBJ2-1, with no confidently assigned D gene. This sequence originates from a man between 45 and 60 years old who received an inactivated influenza vaccine. Donor details come from another sample of the same person, matched by shared clones. The sequences come from CD8+ T cells sorted from PBMCs, collected 11 to 12 days after vaccination. The sequenced DNA: TGTGCCAGCAGTTACCCAGGCTCCTACAATGAGCAGTTCTTC. Translated, this gives CASSYPGSYNEQFF.